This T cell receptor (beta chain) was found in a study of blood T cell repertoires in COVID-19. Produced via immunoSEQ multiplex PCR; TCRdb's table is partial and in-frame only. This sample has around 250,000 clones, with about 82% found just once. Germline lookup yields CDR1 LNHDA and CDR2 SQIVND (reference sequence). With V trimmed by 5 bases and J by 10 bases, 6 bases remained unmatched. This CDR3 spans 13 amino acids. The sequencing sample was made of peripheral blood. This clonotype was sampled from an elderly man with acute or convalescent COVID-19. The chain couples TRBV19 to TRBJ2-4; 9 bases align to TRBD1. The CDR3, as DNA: TGTGCCAGTAGTGCGACAGGGGGGGTTATTCAGTACTTC. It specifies CASSATGGVIQYF.